The 28 T cell receptor beta chains below come from one sample, sequenced in a study of blood T cell repertoires in COVID-19. TCRdb's table, derived via immunoSEQ multiplex PCR, lists solely in-frame clones and lacks some. The repertoire holds over 350,000 clones, with approximately 90% as singletons. Sequencing was performed on PBMCs or T cells enriched from blood (not recorded which). These TCRs come from a woman aged 45 to 65 who had recovered from COVID-19.

The rearrangement joins TRBV19 to TRBJ2-2; D is unclear. V lost 5 bases to trimming and J lost 4 bases, with 11 bases between them. The germline V gene encodes CDR1 LNHDA and CDR2 SQIVND (reference sequence). The CDR3 contains 14 residues. The CDR3 sequence is CASSSGTTTGELFF. The CDR3 DNA reads TGTGCCAGTAGTTCCGGTACTACCACCGGGGAGCTGTTTTTT.

The chain combines TRBV6-5 with TRBJ1-5; TRBD1 agrees at 9 bases. V shed 6 bases and J 12 bases; nucleotides not matched to a gene: 9. Germline V gene sequence: CDR1 MNHEY, CDR2 SVGAGI. CDR3 length: 13 residues. CDR3 amino acids: CASSHSGTGLQHF. Here the CDR3 DNA reads TGTGCCAGCAGCCACTCCGGGACAGGGCTCCAGCATTTT.

The chain uses TRBV3-1 (or the pseudogene TRBV3-2) and TRBJ2-2, with 11 bases lining up with TRBD2. The CDR3 extends over 15 amino acids. J lost 6 bases, V lost 4 bases, and 4 bases had no gene match. Looked up from germline, CDR1 is LGHDT and CDR2 is YNNKEL (reference sequence). CDR3 amino acids: CASSLSGGASGELFF. The CDR3 coding sequence is TGTGCCAGCAGCCTTAGCGGGGGGGCCTCCGGGGAGCTGTTTTTT.

V and J are TRBV2 and TRBJ2-7; 8 bases are a match to TRBD1. CDR1 SNHLY and CDR2 FYNNEI come from the germline V gene. CDR3 size: 13 residues. After removal of 7 bases from V and 2 bases from J, the junction contained 4 bases not matched to a gene. The CDR3 DNA reads as TGTGCCAGCACCTCGGACAGGGCCTACGAGCAGTACTTC. Translated, it gives CASTSDRAYEQYF.

The J gene is TRBJ1-2, the V gene TRBV30; D might be TRBD1 (6 bases). This CDR3 comprises 14 residues. Trimming removed 8 bases at V and 4 bases at J, with 20 bases between. Germline V CDR1 and CDR2: GTSNPN, SVGIG (reference sequence). As DNA, the CDR3 is TGTGCCGAACGAAAACAGGGCCCGATCTATGGCTACACCTTC. Residues: CAERKQGPIYGYTF. Supplemented by reference TRBV30 and TRBJ1-2, the full variable domain reads SQTIHQWPATLVQPVGSPLSLECTVEGTSNPNLYWYRQAAGRGLQLLFYSVGIGQISSEVPQNLSASRPQDRQFILSSKKLLLSDSGFYLCAERKQGPIYGYTFGSGTRLTVV.

The chain carries TRBV6-1 and TRBJ1-2, with 12 bases identical to TRBD1. Germline CDR1 is MNHNS and CDR2 is SASEGT. J was trimmed by 7 bases and V by 2 bases; bases with no gene match: 8. The CDR3 has 16 amino acids. CDR3 protein: CASSEFSGQGASGYTF. In DNA form, the CDR3 reads TGTGCCAGCAGTGAATTTTCGGGACAGGGGGCGAGTGGCTACACCTTC.

V usage is TRBV9 and J usage is TRBJ1-1, with 8 bases that match TRBD1. Germline CDR1 reads SGDLS; CDR2 reads YYNGEE. The V segment lost 4 bases and the J segment 2 bases; nucleotides outside the gene matches: 10. The CDR3 spans 16 residues. DNA for the CDR3: TGTGCCAGCAGCCCACACGGTGGACAGGGAAACACTGAAGCTTTCTTT. It yields the protein CASSPHGGQGNTEAFF.

This clone was counted once. The gene calls are TRBV28 and TRBJ2-6; perhaps TRBD2 as D (6 bases). The CDR3 is 16 residues long. Germline V gene lookup returns CDR1 MDHEN and CDR2 SYDVKM. Trimming removed 5 bases from V and 0 bases from J, with 11 bases in between. CDR3 bases: TGTGCCAGCAGTCCGGACGGGAGCTCTGGGGCCAACGTCCTGACTTTC. Protein product: CASSPDGSSGANVLTF.

Points on this clone: This CDR3 is also generated by other DNA sequences in the sample. The rearrangement joins TRBV18 to TRBJ1-1; 8 bases fit TRBD1. The germline CDR1 and CDR2 sequences are KGHSH and LQKENI. The CDR3 is 14 residues long. V gave up 3 bases and J gave up 5 bases; unmatched junction bases: 5. Here the CDR3 reads CASSPDRGGTEAFF. The CDR3 nucleotides are TGTGCCAGCTCACCTGACAGGGGAGGGACTGAAGCTTTCTTT.

The J gene is TRBJ2-1, the V gene TRBV18, with D perhaps TRBD2 (6 bases). Per germline, CDR1 KGHSH and CDR2 LQKENI. The germline V and J ends were trimmed by 2 bases and 5 bases, with 13 bases remaining between them. The CDR3 is 15 residues long. This CDR3 reads CASSPFQGGHNEQFF. The DNA of the CDR3 is TGTGCCAGCTCACCATTCCAGGGAGGCCACAATGAGCAGTTCTTC.

The gene calls are TRBV18 and TRBJ1-5; 7 bases fit TRBD1. The CDR3 loop spans 16 amino acids. CDR1 KGHSH and CDR2 LQKENI come from the germline V gene. Losses at the gene ends were 4 bases for V and 9 bases for J; bases not matched to a gene: 15. The CDR3 DNA sequence: TGTGCCAGCTCACTTACCACCCCTGAGGGACAGTCGCCCCAGCATTTT. This translates into CASSLTTPEGQSPQHF.

The chain joins TRBV10-2 to TRBJ2-2, with D possibly being TRBD2 (6 bases). The CDR3 totals 16 residues. The germline CDR1 and CDR2 sequences are WSHSY and SAAADI. With 5 bases removed from V and 2 bases from J, the gap between germline ends came to 15 bases. CDR3 nucleotides: TGCGCCAGCAGTTCAACTACGGGGGATAACACCGGGGAGCTGTTTTTT. It codes for CASSSTTGDNTGELFF.

The J gene is TRBJ1-5, the V gene TRBV11-1; D might be TRBD1 (6 bases). V gave up 8 bases and J gave up 3 bases, with 17 bases separating them. Germline V gene sequence: CDR1 SGHAT, CDR2 FQDESV (reference sequence). The CDR3 contains 15 residues. The CDR3 sequence is CASGGAGGSNQPQHF. The CDR3 DNA reads TGTGCCAGCGGGGGGGCAGGCGGATCCAATCAGCCCCAGCATTTT.

V gene TRBV2 combines with J gene TRBJ1-3; 7 nucleotides line up with TRBD1. The CDR3 contains 14 residues. V trimming: 8 bases; J trimming: 4 bases; junction bases outside the gene matches: 8. The V gene's germline CDR1 is SNHLY and CDR2 FYNNEI. For the CDR3, the DNA is TGTGCCAGCTCTACACAGGGGTTCGGAAACACCATATATTTT. It is translated as CASSTQGFGNTIYF.

This sequence joins TRBV3-1 (or the pseudogene TRBV3-2) and TRBJ1-1, with D uncertain. V was pared by 5 bases and J by 6 bases, with 16 bases between. The V gene's germline CDR1 is LGHDT and CDR2 YNNKEL (reference sequence). The CDR3 is 14 residues long. CDR3 coding DNA: TGTGCCAGCAGCTCAAAGGCCGGGGAGGCTGAAGCTTTCTTT. This sequence encodes CASSSKAGEAEAFF.

The V call is TRBV5-8, the J call TRBJ2-1; 7 bases match TRBD1. The CDR3 spans 14 residues. In germline, CDR1 is SGHTS, CDR2 YDEGEE. The J segment lost 5 bases and the V segment lost 4 bases, leaving 6 bases of the junction unmatched. CDR3 coding DNA: TGTGCCAGCAGCCGTGGACAGGTCCACAATGAGCAGTTCTTC. Protein product: CASSRGQVHNEQFF.

This clone appeared once. The chain uses TRBV29-1 and TRBJ1-1; D uncertain. V shed 6 bases and J shed 3 bases, with 20 bases lying between them. Germline lookup yields CDR1 SQVTM and CDR2 ANQGSEA. The length of the CDR3 is 15 residues. The CDR3 DNA reads as TGCAGCGTACTCTCGTACCGGGTAAAAGACACTGAAGCTTTCTTT. Protein: CSVLSYRVKDTEAFF.

This clone was found once. The rearrangement links TRBV30 to TRBJ2-7, with TRBD1 matching 8 bases. The CDR3 consists of 13 residues. V lost 5 bases and J lost 3; bases outside the gene matches: 6. Germline-derived CDR1 and CDR2 are GTSNPN and SVGIG (reference sequence). CDR3 protein: CAWGTGNSYEQYF. CDR3 DNA: TGTGCCTGGGGGACAGGAAATAGCTACGAGCAGTACTTC.

This chain links TRBV5-5 with TRBJ1-1, with D hard to call. This CDR3 has 15 residues. V lost 4 bases to trimming and J lost 0 bases, with 13 bases between them. Germline loops: CDR1 SGHKS, CDR2 YYEKEE (reference sequence). For the CDR3, the DNA is TGTGCCAGCAGCGGAGCGGCTCTCATGAACACTGAAGCTTTCTTT. Translated: CASSGAALMNTEAFF.

The chain carries TRBV21-1 and TRBJ2-7; the table assigns TRBD1, which was not confirmed against the DNA. TRBV21-1 is tagged as a pseudogene. The length of the CDR3 is 16 residues. CDR3 loop: CASSKRGTGFCYEQYF. The DNA for the CDR3 is TGTGCCAGCAGCAAAAGAGGGACAGGGTTTTGTTACGAGCAGTACTTC.

Only one count was recorded for this clone. This chain connects TRBV5-1 to TRBJ1-1; maybe TRBD1 (5 bases). CDR1 and CDR2 from the germline V gene are SGHRS and YFSETQ. Trimming shortened V by 4 bases and J by 5 bases, and 12 bases separated the two germline ends. This CDR3 is 13 amino acids long. The CDR3 DNA reads as TGCGCCAGCAGCCCTTGGGGGGAGACTGAAGCTTTCTTT. This encodes CASSPWGETEAFF.

This rearrangement joins TRBV29-1 to TRBJ2-6; D gene uncertain. The germline V gene encodes CDR1 SQVTM and CDR2 ANQGSEA. The CDR3 contains 13 residues. Trimming pared 6 bases from V and 0 bases from J, leaving 6 bases between. CDR3 DNA: TGCAGCGTCACGGTCTCTGGGGCCAACGTCCTGACTTTC. It codes for CSVTVSGANVLTF.

The chain joins TRBV30 to TRBJ1-2, with unresolved D. Germline V gene lookup returns CDR1 GTSNPN and CDR2 SVGIG (reference sequence). The CDR3 has 12 residues. Trimming stripped 4 bases from V and 6 bases from J, with 12 bases between. CDR3 sequence: CAWNWWPNGYTF. DNA for the CDR3: TGTGCCTGGAATTGGTGGCCGAATGGCTACACCTTC.

The chain uses TRBV27 and TRBJ2-7, with 7 bases aligning to TRBD1. CDR1 and CDR2 from the germline V gene are MNHEY and SMNVEV (reference sequence). The V segment lost 4 bases and the J segment 3 bases; nucleotides outside the gene matches: 9. The CDR3 has 15 residues. The CDR3 loop is CASSSPDRVRYEQYF. The CDR3 DNA reads as TGTGCCAGCAGTTCCCCAGACAGGGTTCGCTACGAGCAGTACTTC.

The chain combines TRBV9 with TRBJ1-6; D is perhaps TRBD1 (6 bases). The CDR3 is made up of 16 amino acids. Germline CDR1 and CDR2: SGDLS and YYNGEE. Deletions cut 3 bases from V and 8 bases from J, with 18 bases between. The CDR3 DNA is TGTGCCAGCAGCGCGCAGATACAGGGTGGATATTCACCCCTCCACTTT. Translated: CASSAQIQGGYSPLHF.

This clone was counted between two and nine times. J is TRBJ1-4 and V is TRBV10-3, with 9 bases fitting TRBD1. Germline CDR1 and CDR2: ENHRY and SYGVKD. This CDR3 region has 13 residues. Trimming cost V 10 bases and J 7 bases; bases outside gene matches: 7. This CDR3 reads CATLRDRAEKLFF. The CDR3 nucleotides read TGTGCCACCCTCCGGGACAGGGCTGAAAAACTGTTTTTT.

The chain is built from TRBV6-5 and TRBJ2-7, with TRBD2 as a possible D gene (5 bases). This CDR3 is built from 12 residues. Germline CDR1 is MNHEY and CDR2 is SVGAGI. V was clipped by 10 bases and J by 5 bases, with 15 bases between them. This CDR3 reads CATSTSGHEQYF. The CDR3 DNA reads TGTGCCACTTCGACGAGCGGCCACGAGCAGTACTTC.

The chain couples TRBV4-3 to TRBJ2-7, with D possibly TRBD1 on 6 matching bases. The CDR3 has 14 residues. The germline V gene encodes CDR1 LGHNA and CDR2 YSLEER. Trimming removed 3 bases from V and 0 bases from J, with 9 bases in between. Here the CDR3 reads CASSQDRSSYEQYF. The CDR3 DNA follows: TGCGCCAGCAGCCAGGACAGATCCTCCTACGAGCAGTACTTC.